This T cell receptor beta chain was sequenced during a study of spatial heterogeneity in lung cancer. Study-level background: Detected beta-chain sequences consistently exceeded alpha-chain sequences. Raw reads contained each unique TCR and UMI combination more than ten times on average.

This clonotype is labeled medium-sized. MiXCR was run by TCRdb on the 5' RACE reads, yielding one entry per CDR3 protein. The sample holds about 3,500 distinct CDR3 sequences, 2.5% to 3% seen once. The V end was cut by 1 base, the J end by 2 bases, with 12 bases between. The germline V gene has CDR1 DFQATT and CDR2 SNEGSKA (reference sequence). The CDR3 extends over 14 amino acids. The time point: sample taken at primary tumor resection. Samples were obtained from around 73 donors, all untreated early-stage non-small cell lung cancer patients. The source was normal lung tissue next to the tumor, collected at surgery. The clonotype originates from a female donor with early-stage non-small cell lung cancer. The chain employs TRBV20-1 and TRBJ2-7; no definite D call. Here the CDR3 reads CSARGVLGTYEQYF. In nucleotides, the CDR3 is TGCAGTGCTAGAGGAGTTCTGGGCACCTACGAGCAGTACTTC.